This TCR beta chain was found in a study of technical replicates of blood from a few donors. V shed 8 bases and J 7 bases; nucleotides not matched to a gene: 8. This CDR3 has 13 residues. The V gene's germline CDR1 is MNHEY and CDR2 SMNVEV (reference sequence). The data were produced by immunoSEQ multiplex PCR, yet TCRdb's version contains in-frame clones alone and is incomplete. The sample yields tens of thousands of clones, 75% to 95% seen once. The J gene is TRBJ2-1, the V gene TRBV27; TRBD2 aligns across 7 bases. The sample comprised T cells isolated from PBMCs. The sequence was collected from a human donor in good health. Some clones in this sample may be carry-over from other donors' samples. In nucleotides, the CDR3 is TGTGCCAGCGGCGCGGGAGTCTGGAATGAGCAGTTCTTC. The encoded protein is CASGAGVWNEQFF.